These T cell receptor beta chains were read from a single sample in a study of blood T cell repertoires in COVID-19. Only in-frame clones appear in the TCRdb table, and some are missing; sequencing was by immunoSEQ multiplex PCR. The sample contains 150,000 to 200,000 clones, around 87% of which appear only once. The specimen was PBMCs or T cells enriched from blood (not recorded which). Receptors were obtained from a middle-aged woman in a cohort exposed to, infected with or recovered from COVID-19 (not recorded which). CDR3s include the opening cysteine and the closing phenylalanine or tryptophan. The order of the fields is D gene, clone size, J gene, V gene, CDR3 DNA, CDR3 protein. The D gene is left open where the match is weak. Not every row has a clone size; where given, it reads once, few, many or a size class.

>.|.|TRBJ2-3|TRBV4-1
TGCGCCAGCAGCCTACCTGGACAGAGAGACAGCACAGATACGCAGTATTTT
CASSLPGQRDSTDTQYF
>.|.|TRBJ2-1|TRBV29-1
TGCAGCGTGACAGTGGGCTCCTACAATGAGCAGTTCTTC
CSVTVGSYNEQFF
>.|.|TRBJ2-2|TRBV6-1
TGTGCCAGCAGTGGTCGCAGGGATGAGAACACCGGGGAGCTGTTTTTT
CASSGRRDENTGELFF
>.|once|TRBJ2-7|TRBV12-5
TGTGCTAGTGGTTTGGCCAACCAGGGTGAGCAGTACTTC
CASGLANQGEQYF
>.|.|TRBJ2-7|TRBV15
TGTGCCACCAGCAGAGAAAAAACAGATTCCTACGAGCAGTACTTC
CATSREKTDSYEQYF
>.|once|TRBJ2-3|TRBV11-3
TGTGCCAGCAGAAACTATGGTGACACAGATACGCAGTATTTT
CASRNYGDTDTQYF
>TRBD1|.|TRBJ2-1|TRBV24-1
TGTGCCACCAGTGACAGACAGGGGTCCTACAATGAGCAGTTCTTC
CATSDRQGSYNEQFF
>.|.|TRBJ2-2|TRBV27
TGTGCCAGCAGTTTATCGAGAGACAGGACTTTGAACACCGGGGAGCTGTTTTTT
CASSLSRDRTLNTGELFF
>TRBD1|.|TRBJ1-2|TRBV3-1/TRBV3-2
TGTGCCAGCAGCCAATTGTCACAGGGGTTAGACTATGGCTACACCTTC
CASSQLSQGLDYGYTF
>.|.|TRBJ1-2|TRBV5-1
TGCGCCAGCAGCTTGGACGACACTAACTATGGCTACACCTTC
CASSLDDTNYGYTF
>TRBD2|many|TRBJ2-2|TRBV4-2
TGTGCCAGCAGCCAAGATCTTGGACTAGAGGGCGGGGAGCTGTTTTTT
CASSQDLGLEGGELFF
>.|.|TRBJ2-5|TRBV9
TGTGCCAGCAGCGTAGGTTCCGGACTTGGTAAGACCCAGTACTTC
CASSVGSGLGKTQYF
>.|.|TRBJ1-1|TRBV7-9
TGTGCCAGCAGCCCTCGAGGGGGGGCTACATTGAACACTGAAGCTTTCTTT
CASSPRGGATLNTEAFF
>.|.|TRBJ1-6|TRBV2
TGTGCCAGCAGTGAGGCGTGGGGCGGCAGGAATTCACCCCTCCACTTT
CASSEAWGGRNSPLHF
>TRBD1|.|TRBJ2-7|TRBV7-8
TGTGCCAGCAGATCCGGGACAGGGCCTTCCTACGAGCAGTACTTC
CASRSGTGPSYEQYF
>TRBD1|.|TRBJ1-1|TRBV5-1
TGCGCCAGCACGGAGGTTGGGCAGGGGGCAACTGAAGCTTTCTTT
CASTEVGQGATEAFF
>TRBD2|.|TRBJ2-7|TRBV6-1
TGTGCCAGCAGTGAAAGACTAGCGGAATCCTACGAGCAGTACTTC
CASSERLAESYEQYF
>.|.|TRBJ1-2|TRBV9
TGTGCCAGCAGCGTATATCGGTGGGGCAGGGAAGGGTATGGCTACACCTTC
CASSVYRWGREGYGYTF
>.|.|TRBJ1-1|TRBV19
TGTGCCAGTAGTATTCCAACAGGGAAGACTGAAGCTTTCTTT
CASSIPTGKTEAFF
>TRBD2|.|TRBJ2-7|TRBV9
TGTGCCAGCAGCCCCCGGTCTAGCGGTTCCTACGAGCAGTACTTC
CASSPRSSGSYEQYF
>.|.|TRBJ1-1|TRBV5-1
TGCGCCAGCAGAGATCAGGGAATGAGCACTGAAGCTTTCTTT
CASRDQGMSTEAFF
>.|.|TRBJ1-1|TRBV4-1
TGCGCCAGCAGCCAAGATCCGGGGGTCACTGAAGCTTTCTTT
CASSQDPGVTEAFF
>.|.|TRBJ2-7|TRBV4-1
TGCGCCAGCAGCCGAATTCAGAGGGAGCTTAGAGAGCAGTACTTC
CASSRIQRELREQYF
>TRBD2|.|TRBJ2-1|TRBV5-1
TGCGCCAGCAGCATGACTAGCGGACACAATGAGCAGTTCTTC
CASSMTSGHNEQFF
>.|.|TRBJ2-7|TRBV7-6
TGTGCCAGCAGCGAGGGGGGGGAACTGCGCTACGAGCAGTACTTC
CASSEGGELRYEQYF
>TRBD2|.|TRBJ2-3|TRBV18
TGTGCCAGCTCAATGGGGTCCAGCGGGGGCACAGATACGCAGTATTTT
CASSMGSSGGTDTQYF
>TRBD2|.|TRBJ2-1|TRBV19
TGTGCCAGTGGGGAGGGCTACTCCTACAATGAGCAGTTCTTC
CASGEGYSYNEQFF
>.|.|TRBJ1-2|TRBV5-1
TGCGCCAGCAGCGCCCGTCGCCTTGAGGGCTACACCTTC
CASSARRLEGYTF
>.|.|TRBJ1-1|TRBV13
TGTGCCAGCAGCTCAGGACTGGTTAACACTGAAGCTTTCTTT
CASSSGLVNTEAFF
>.|.|TRBJ1-1|TRBV19
TGTGCCAGTAGTATAGAGGAGTTGAACACTGAAGCTTTCTTT
CASSIEELNTEAFF
>TRBD1|.|TRBJ1-2|TRBV6-5
TGTGCCAGCAGTCCCAGGGACAGGGAGTCTGGCTACACCTTC
CASSPRDRESGYTF
>TRBD2|.|TRBJ2-1|TRBV27
TGTGCCAGCAGTTTGACTAGCGATGAGCAGTTCTTC
CASSLTSDEQFF
>.|once|TRBJ1-2|TRBV11-2
TGTGCCAGCAGCTTATTGGGCCGCAATGGCTACACCTTC
CASSLLGRNGYTF
>TRBD1|.|TRBJ1-2|TRBV5-1
TGCGCCAGCAGCAGACAGGGGGCGGAGGGCTATGGCTACACCTTC
CASSRQGAEGYGYTF
>.|.|TRBJ1-2|TRBV19
TGTGCCAGTAGTTACAGGCGATCTAACTATGGCTACACCTTC
CASSYRRSNYGYTF
>.|.|TRBJ2-1|TRBV5-6
TGTGCCAGCAGCTTGCGGACATTATACAATGAGCAGTTCTTC
CASSLRTLYNEQFF
>TRBD1|.|TRBJ1-1|TRBV23-1
TGCGCCAGCCACTGCCAGGGGGCTCTGAACACTGAAGCTTTCTTT
CASHCQGALNTEAFF
>.|.|TRBJ1-4|TRBV7-9
TGTGCCAGCAGCTTGGACTTCGCAACTAATGAAAAACTGTTTTTT
CASSLDFATNEKLFF
>.|.|TRBJ1-1|TRBV7-2
TGTGCCAGCAGTTACAGGGCTCTGAACACTGAAGCTTTCTTT
CASSYRALNTEAFF
>TRBD1|.|TRBJ2-7|TRBV9
TGTGCCAGCAGCGTAGGGGACAGGGGTTACGAGCAGTACTTC
CASSVGDRGYEQYF
>TRBD1|.|TRBJ1-2|TRBV30
TGTGCCTGGATTCCTGGAAGGGGGCCCTACACCTTC
CAWIPGRGPYTF
>.|.|TRBJ2-3|TRBV6-5
TGTGCCAGCAGACCAACCCCGGGTGGGACAGATACGCAGTATTTT
CASRPTPGGTDTQYF
>.|.|TRBJ1-2|TRBV24-1
TGTGCCACCAGTGACACGGGATCCTATGGCTACACCTTC
CATSDTGSYGYTF
>.|.|TRBJ2-1|TRBV4-2
TGTGCCAGCAGCCAAGACTATTTATCCTACAATGAGCAGTTCTTC
CASSQDYLSYNEQFF
>TRBD2|.|TRBJ2-1|TRBV6-2/TRBV6-3
TGTGCCAGCAGCCCCCCACCACTAGCGGCCCCGAGGTACAATGAGCAGTTCTTC
CASSPPPLAAPRYNEQFF